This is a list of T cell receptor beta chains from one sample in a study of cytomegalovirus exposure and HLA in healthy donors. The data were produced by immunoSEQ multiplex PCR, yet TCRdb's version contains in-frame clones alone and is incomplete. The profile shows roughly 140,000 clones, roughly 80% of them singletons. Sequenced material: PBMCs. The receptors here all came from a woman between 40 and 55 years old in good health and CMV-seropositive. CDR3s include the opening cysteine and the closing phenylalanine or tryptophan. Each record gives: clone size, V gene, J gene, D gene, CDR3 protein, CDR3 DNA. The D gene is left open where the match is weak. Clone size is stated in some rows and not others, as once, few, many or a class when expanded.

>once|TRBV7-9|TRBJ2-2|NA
CASSSLLLPGELFF
TGTGCCAGCAGCTCCCTATTGTTGCCCGGGGAGCTGTTTTTT
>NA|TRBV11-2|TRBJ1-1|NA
CASSSSTEAFF
TGTGCCAGCAGCTCCAGCACTGAAGCTTTCTTT
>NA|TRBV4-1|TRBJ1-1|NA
CASSQHRVNTEAFF
TGCGCCAGCAGCCAACACAGGGTCAACACTGAAGCTTTCTTT
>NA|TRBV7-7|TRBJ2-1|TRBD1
CASSPSPGQGAPYNEQFF
TGTGCCAGCAGCCCATCGCCGGGACAGGGGGCCCCCTACAATGAGCAGTTCTTC
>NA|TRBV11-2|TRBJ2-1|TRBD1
CASSFGQGFYNEQFF
TGTGCCAGCAGCTTCGGACAGGGGTTTTACAATGAGCAGTTCTTC
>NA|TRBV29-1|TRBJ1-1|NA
CSVRTGTNTEAFF
TGCAGCGTTAGAACAGGGACGAACACTGAAGCTTTCTTT
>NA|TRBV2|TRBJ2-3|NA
CASSAPNRGTDTQYF
TGTGCCAGCAGTGCTCCAAACAGGGGCACAGATACGCAGTATTTT
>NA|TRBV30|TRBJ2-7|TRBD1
CAWSVQGGQYF
TGTGCCTGGAGTGTACAGGGGGGCCAGTACTTC
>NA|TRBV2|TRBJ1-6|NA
CASNKASSYNSPLHF
TGTGCCAGCAATAAAGCTAGCTCCTATAATTCACCCCTCCACTTT
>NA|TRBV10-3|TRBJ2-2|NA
CAISPGGTGELFF
TGTGCCATCAGCCCCGGGGGCACCGGGGAGCTGTTTTTT
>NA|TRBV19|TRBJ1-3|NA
CASSIAGAVGNTIYF
TGTGCCAGTAGTATAGCAGGGGCTGTTGGAAACACCATATATTTT
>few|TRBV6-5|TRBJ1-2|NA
CASSSTGLGGYTF
TGTGCCAGCAGTTCCACAGGGCTCGGGGGCTACACCTTC
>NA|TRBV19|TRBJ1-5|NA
CASSIWGIGGNQPQHF
TGTGCCAGTAGTATATGGGGCATAGGGGGCAATCAGCCCCAGCATTTT
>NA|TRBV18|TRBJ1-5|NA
CASSPTRGPPQHF
TGTGCCAGCTCACCGACGCGGGGGCCGCCCCAGCATTTT
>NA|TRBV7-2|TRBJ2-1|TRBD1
CASSPGQYYNEQFF
TGTGCCAGCAGCCCGGGACAGTACTACAATGAGCAGTTCTTC
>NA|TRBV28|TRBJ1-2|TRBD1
CACGMTGGNYGYTF
TGTGCCTGTGGAATGACAGGGGGTAACTATGGCTACACCTTC
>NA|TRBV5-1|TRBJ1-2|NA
CASSVDSANYGYTF
TGCGCCAGCAGCGTCGACAGCGCCAACTATGGCTACACCTTC
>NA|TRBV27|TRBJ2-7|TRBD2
CASSSQSAGGSYEQYF
TGTGCCAGCAGTTCGCAGAGTGCGGGGGGCTCCTACGAGCAGTACTTC
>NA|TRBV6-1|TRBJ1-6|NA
CASRLQISSPLHF
TGTGCCAGCAGGTTGCAGATTTCCTCACCCCTCCACTTT
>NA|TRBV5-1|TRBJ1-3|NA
CASRFSSSGNTIYF
TGCGCCAGCAGGTTTAGTAGCTCTGGAAACACCATATATTTT
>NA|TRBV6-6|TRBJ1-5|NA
CASSTDRGSGNQPQHF
TGTGCCAGCAGTACCGACCGGGGGTCGGGCAATCAGCCCCAGCATTTT
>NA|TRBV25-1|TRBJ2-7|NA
CASSELGRGYEQYF
TGTGCCAGCAGTGAATTGGGCAGGGGCTACGAGCAGTACTTC
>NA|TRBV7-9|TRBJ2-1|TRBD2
CASSLVASGGAREQFF
TGTGCCAGCAGCTTAGTGGCTAGCGGGGGGGCTCGAGAGCAGTTCTTC
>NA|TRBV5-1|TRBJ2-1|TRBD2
CASSLDGGAFNEQFF
TGCGCCAGCAGCTTGGACGGGGGGGCCTTCAATGAGCAGTTCTTC
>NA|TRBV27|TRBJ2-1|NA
CASSRLERGPEQFF
TGTGCCAGCAGCAGACTTGAACGGGGTCCAGAGCAGTTCTTC
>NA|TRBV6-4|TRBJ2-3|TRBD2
CASSRTSGGRSTDTQYF
TGTGCCAGCAGTCGGACTAGCGGGGGCCGTAGCACAGATACGCAGTATTTT
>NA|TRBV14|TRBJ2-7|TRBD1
CASSQLTGGYEQYF
TGTGCCAGCAGCCAATTGACAGGGGGCTACGAGCAGTACTTC
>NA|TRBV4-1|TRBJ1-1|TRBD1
CASSQPRQGPEAFF
TGCGCCAGCAGCCAACCCCGACAGGGGCCTGAAGCTTTCTTT
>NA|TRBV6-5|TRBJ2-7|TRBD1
CASSSTGQGYEQYF
TGTGCCAGCAGTTCCACGGGACAGGGATACGAGCAGTACTTC
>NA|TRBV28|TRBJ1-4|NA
CASIGGTNEKLFF
TGTGCCAGCATTGGGGGCACTAATGAAAAACTGTTTTTT
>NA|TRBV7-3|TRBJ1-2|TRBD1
CASSSTGGLGYTF
TGTGCCAGCAGCTCGACAGGGGGCCTTGGCTACACCTTC
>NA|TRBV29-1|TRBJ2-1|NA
CSVEDKGLDYEQFF
TGCAGCGTTGAAGATAAGGGTTTGGACTATGAGCAGTTCTTC
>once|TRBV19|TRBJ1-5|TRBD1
CASSVGQGAQPQHF
TGTGCCAGTAGTGTTGGACAGGGAGCTCAGCCCCAGCATTTT
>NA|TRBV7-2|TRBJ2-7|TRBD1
CASSPRQGPNEQYF
TGTGCCAGCAGCCCGCGACAGGGACCCAACGAGCAGTACTTC
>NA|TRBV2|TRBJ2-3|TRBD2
CASSTLGLGAQYF
TGTGCCAGCAGTACTTTAGGACTAGGCGCGCAGTATTTT
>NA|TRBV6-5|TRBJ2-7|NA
CASSYYISYEQYF
TGTGCCAGCAGTTACTACATCTCCTACGAGCAGTACTTC
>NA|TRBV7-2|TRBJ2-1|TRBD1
CASTLGQGVGNEQFF
TGTGCCAGCACCTTGGGACAGGGGGTAGGGAATGAGCAGTTCTTC
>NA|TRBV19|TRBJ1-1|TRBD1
CASSPQGVNTEAFF
TGTGCCAGTAGTCCGCAGGGGGTGAACACTGAAGCTTTCTTT
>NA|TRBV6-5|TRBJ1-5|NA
CASSYGQGNQPQHF
TGTGCCAGCAGTTACGGCCAGGGTAATCAGCCCCAGCATTTT
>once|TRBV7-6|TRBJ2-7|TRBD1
CASSLASGTGYEQYF
TGTGCCAGCAGCTTAGCATCCGGGACAGGTTACGAGCAGTACTTC
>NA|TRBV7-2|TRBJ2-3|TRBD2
CASSALAGGPGGAQYF
TGTGCCAGCAGCGCACTAGCGGGGGGGCCTGGGGGGGCGCAGTATTTT
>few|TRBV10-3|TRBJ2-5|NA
CAISESMEGGPFKETQYF
TGTGCCATCAGTGAGTCGATGGAAGGCGGCCCCTTCAAAGAGACCCAGTACTTC